One sample yielded the 21 T cell receptor beta chains listed below, sequenced in a study of CD8 T cells in ankylosing spondylitis. MiXCR, applied by TCRdb to the 5' RACE reads, yields one record per CDR3 protein. The sample records a few hundred thousand distinct CDR3 sequences, 20% being singletons. Sequenced sample: blood, either unsorted or a sorted T cell fraction (not recorded which). The receptors derive from a male donor with ankylosing spondylitis or in good health (not recorded which).

The V and J genes are TRBV20-1 and TRBJ2-1; 7 positions agree with TRBD2. The CDR3 loop spans 15 amino acids. The V segment lost 3 bases and the J segment 0 bases; nucleotides outside the gene matches: 5. The germline CDR1 and CDR2 sequences are DFQATT and SNEGSKA (reference sequence). In nucleotides, the CDR3 is TGCAGTGCTAGCGTGGGGGGGAGCTCCTACAATGAGCAGTTCTTC. Its protein is CSASVGGSSYNEQFF.

This clonotype was counted only a few times. The chain combines TRBV14 with TRBJ2-5; D gene unclear. CDR1 and CDR2 from the germline V gene are SGHDN and FVKESK. The CDR3 contains 14 residues. The V gene lost 0 bases and the J gene lost 6 bases, with 11 bases spanning the gap. CDR3 in DNA: TGTGCCAGCAGCCAAGACGTCTCCCGGAAGACCCAGTACTTC. This translates into CASSQDVSRKTQYF.

The chain has TRBV9 and TRBJ1-2; TRBD1 matches 8 bases. The CDR3 loop spans 15 amino acids. Germline V gene sequence: CDR1 SGDLS, CDR2 YYNGEE. V dropped 3 bases and J dropped 7; count of bases not matched to a gene: 11. The CDR3 region has the DNA TGTGCCAGCAGCGCGCGGACAGGGCGAAATGTTGGCTACACCTTC. Encoded protein: CASSARTGRNVGYTF.

In DNA form, the CDR3 reads TGTGCCAGCAGCTGGGGACAGAACCCCTACAATGAGCAGTTCTTC. It encodes CASSWGQNPYNEQFF. The rearrangement joins TRBV7-6 to TRBJ2-1; 7 nucleotides match TRBD1. Germline V gene lookup returns CDR1 SGHVS and CDR2 FNYEAQ. The CDR3 spans 15 residues. The ends lost 4 bases at V and 2 bases at J; junction bases unmatched: 5.

This clonotype was recorded a few times. The genes are TRBV20-1 and TRBJ1-3; D not certain. Germline V gene lookup returns CDR1 DFQATT and CDR2 SNEGSKA (reference sequence). The CDR3 has 12 residues. V was trimmed by 0 bases and J by 3 bases, leaving 3 bases between them. CDR3 DNA: TGCAGTGCTAGAGATAGTGGAAACACCATATATTTT. Its translation is CSARDSGNTIYF.

This clonotype was picked up a small number of times. The genes are TRBV11-1 and TRBJ2-6, with 8 bases lining up with TRBD1. V shed 10 bases and J 0 bases; nucleotides not matched to a gene: 14. The CDR3 has 18 amino acids. CDR1 is SGHAT, CDR2 FQDESV, per germline (reference sequence). The chain's CDR3 is CATGGNGQGSSGANVLTF. CDR3 DNA: TGTGCCACCGGGGGTAATGGACAGGGAAGCTCTGGGGCCAACGTCCTGACTTTC.

The chain links TRBV4-2 to TRBJ2-1; 11 bases match TRBD2. Losses at the gene ends were 5 bases for V and 6 bases for J; bases not matched to a gene: 12. The CDR3 has 17 residues. The germline gives CDR1 LGHNA, CDR2 YNFKEQ. CDR3: CASSEPPGLAAPNEQFF. Written as DNA, the CDR3 is TGTGCCAGCAGCGAACCTCCGGGACTAGCGGCCCCCAATGAGCAGTTCTTC.

This clonotype was seen more than once but under ten times. V gene TRBV11-3 combines with J gene TRBJ2-1; D remains unclear. Germline CDR1 reads SGHNT; CDR2 reads YENEEA. There are 15 residues in the CDR3. Between the trimmed V and J ends, which lost 5 bases and 0 bases, there was a span of 11 bases. Here the CDR3 DNA reads TGTGCCAGCAGCCTACGGTCAGACTCCTACAATGAGCAGTTCTTC. This gives the protein CASSLRSDSYNEQFF.

There are a few counts of this clonotype. The rearrangement links TRBV10-1 to TRBJ2-5; D perhaps matches TRBD2 (5 bases). Germline V lookup: CDR1 WNHNN, CDR2 SYGVQD (reference sequence). The V and J ends lost 0 bases and 3 bases respectively, with 8 bases between them. The CDR3 loop spans 14 amino acids. The CDR3 DNA reads as TGCGCCAGCAGTGAGTCGGGAGAAGAAGAGACCCAGTACTTC. Translating gives CASSESGEEETQYF.

This clonotype was seen a handful of times. This chain connects TRBV5-1 to TRBJ2-7; no firm D call. The CDR3 has 13 amino acids. Deletions cut 6 bases from V and 2 bases from J, with 12 bases between. The germline gives CDR1 SGHRS, CDR2 YFSETQ. The CDR3 DNA reads as TGCGCCAGCATCGGGCAGGAGACCTACGAGCAGTACTTC. Translating it yields CASIGQETYEQYF. Full variable domain (missing parts from reference TRBV5-1 and TRBJ2-7): KAGVTQTPRYLIKTRGQQVTLSCSPISGHRSVSWYQQTPGQGLQFLFEYFSETQRNKGNFPGRFSGRQFSNSRSEMNVSTLELGDSALYLCASIGQETYEQYFGPGTRLTVT.

The chain has TRBV11-2 and TRBJ2-7; the D call may be TRBD1 or TRBD2 (5 bases each). Germline V gene sequence: CDR1 SGHAT, CDR2 FQNNGV. CDR3 size: 14 residues. Deletions cut 1 base from V and 2 bases from J, with 9 bases between. The CDR3 spells CASSLAGRPYEQYF. As DNA, the CDR3 is TGTGCCAGCAGCTTAGCGGGACGGCCCTACGAGCAGTACTTC.

The table lists this clonotype with a few counts. The chain joins TRBV12-3 or TRBV12-4 to TRBJ2-1; no clear D gene. The CDR3 consists of 12 residues. With 10 bases removed from V and 4 bases from J, the gap between germline ends came to 11 bases. The CDR3 sequence is CATPGVYNEQFF. The CDR3 region has the DNA TGTGCCACCCCCGGAGTTTACAATGAGCAGTTCTTC.

The gene calls are TRBV6-1 and TRBJ2-5; 8 bases fit TRBD1. The CDR3 has 14 amino acids. The V gene's germline CDR1 is MNHNS and CDR2 SASEGT. The ends lost 5 bases at V and 5 bases at J; junction bases unmatched: 7. The CDR3 DNA reads TGTGCCAGCAGTATGGCCAGGGGGCGGGAGACCCAGTACTTC. This codes for CASSMARGRETQYF.

The table lists this clonotype with a few counts. The V and J genes are TRBV4-1 and TRBJ2-6; unclear D gene. V lost 4 bases, J lost 1 base, and 14 bases lay in between. Per germline, CDR1 MGHRA and CDR2 YSYEKL. CDR3 size: 17 residues. The CDR3 DNA reads as TGCGCCAGCAGCCCTACCGACGCAGGATCTGGGGCCAACGTCCTGACTTTC. Residues: CASSPTDAGSGANVLTF.

This clonotype has a handful of counts. This sequence joins TRBV28 and TRBJ2-1; 8 nucleotides line up with TRBD1. This CDR3 is built from 15 residues. The germline gives CDR1 MDHEN, CDR2 SYDVKM. V was pared by 1 base and J by 8 bases, with 7 bases of the junction left unmatched. CDR3 loop: CASSLLDRGRDEQFF. CDR3 sequence (DNA): TGTGCCAGCAGTTTATTAGACAGGGGAAGGGATGAGCAGTTCTTC.

In DNA form, the CDR3 reads TGTGCCATCTCGGACAGGGGGTCCTACAATGAGCAGTTCTTC. It codes for CAISDRGSYNEQFF. V gene TRBV10-3 combines with J gene TRBJ2-1; TRBD1 matches at 10 bases. This CDR3 is built from 14 residues. From germline, CDR1 is ENHRY and CDR2 SYGVKD. J was trimmed by 1 base and V by 8 bases; bases with no gene match: 2.

The J gene is TRBJ2-3, the V gene TRBV14, with 9 nucleotides matching TRBD1. The CDR3 extends over 15 amino acids. The J segment lost 4 bases and the V segment lost 4 bases, leaving 6 bases of the junction unmatched. Germline CDR1 and CDR2: SGHDN and FVKESK. The CDR3 nucleotides read TGTGCCAGCAGCCGAGGACAGGGGAGCTCAGATACGCAGTATTTT. This encodes CASSRGQGSSDTQYF.

This clonotype was counted a few times. This sequence joins TRBV12-3 or TRBV12-4 and TRBJ2-7; no clear D gene. Between the trimmed V and J ends, which lost 0 bases and 5 bases, there was a span of 8 bases. CDR3 length: 13 amino acids. CDR3 in DNA: TGTGCCAGCAGTTTAGCAGGGCTCAACGAGCAGTACTTC. It codes for CASSLAGLNEQYF.

The chain employs TRBV7-9 and TRBJ2-5, with TRBD2 as a possible D gene (7 bases). In germline, CDR1 is SEHNR, CDR2 FQNEAQ (reference sequence). The V end was cut by 4 bases, the J end by 1 base, with 19 bases between. The CDR3 extends over 17 amino acids. The CDR3 DNA is TGTGCCAGCAGCTCATCCCTAAGAGGGGGGGGCCAAGAGACCCAGTACTTC. Encoded protein: CASSSSLRGGGQETQYF.

This rearrangement joins TRBV18 to TRBJ1-1, with D maybe TRBD1 (6 bases). The CDR3 has 15 residues. Germline loops: CDR1 KGHSH, CDR2 LQKENI. Trimming removed 0 bases from V and 5 bases from J, with 13 bases in between. The CDR3 protein is CASSPPGRGGTEAFF. The CDR3, as DNA: TGTGCCAGCTCACCACCGGGCAGGGGAGGGACTGAAGCTTTCTTT.

The V gene is TRBV5-6, the J gene TRBJ2-1; D is possibly TRBD2 (7 bases). The CDR3 contains 17 residues. The germline V and J ends were trimmed by 3 bases and 2 bases, with 18 bases remaining between them. CDR1 and CDR2 from the germline V gene are SGHDT and YYEEEE. The DNA of the CDR3 is TGTGCCAGCAGCTCCCCCCCGAGGGGGGGGGCCTACAATGAGCAGTTCTTC. Its translation is CASSSPPRGGAYNEQFF. Together with reference TRBV5-6 and TRBJ2-1, the CDR3 gives the full variable domain: DAGVTQSPTHLIKTRGQQVTLRCSPKSGHDTVSWYQQALGQGPQFIFQYYEEEERQRGNFPDRFSGHQFPNYSSELNVNALLLGDSALYLCASSSPPRGGAYNEQFFGPGTRLTVL.